This T cell receptor (beta chain) was identified in a study of response to subunit inactivated influenza vaccine. Looked up from germline, CDR1 is SGHRS and CDR2 is YFSETQ. The CDR3 spans 14 residues. Trimming left V 0 bases short and J 5 bases short, with 12 bases between. One entry per CDR3 protein results from TCRdb running MiXCR on the RT-PCR reads. This table has roughly 540,000 distinct CDR3 sequences, around a quarter appearing once. This clonotype was picked up many times. Another study also made use of these data, one on T cells expressing NK-cell markers. That report adds: It was by 5'RACE template switching with UMIs that TCR beta cDNA was made. Several of the experiments relied on an anti-gamma-delta TCR antibody so that only alpha-beta TCR T cells were sorted. Expanded NKG2C+ T cell clones had unclear HCMV specificity.

The material sequenced was CD4+ T cells sorted from PBMCs, taken 11 to 12 days after vaccination. V and J are TRBV5-1 and TRBJ2-7; unclear D gene. This clonotype originated in a middle-aged man who received an inactivated influenza vaccine. The CDR3 is CASSLDHPRNEQYF. The DNA of the CDR3 is TGCGCCAGCAGCTTGGACCATCCGCGAAACGAGCAGTACTTC.